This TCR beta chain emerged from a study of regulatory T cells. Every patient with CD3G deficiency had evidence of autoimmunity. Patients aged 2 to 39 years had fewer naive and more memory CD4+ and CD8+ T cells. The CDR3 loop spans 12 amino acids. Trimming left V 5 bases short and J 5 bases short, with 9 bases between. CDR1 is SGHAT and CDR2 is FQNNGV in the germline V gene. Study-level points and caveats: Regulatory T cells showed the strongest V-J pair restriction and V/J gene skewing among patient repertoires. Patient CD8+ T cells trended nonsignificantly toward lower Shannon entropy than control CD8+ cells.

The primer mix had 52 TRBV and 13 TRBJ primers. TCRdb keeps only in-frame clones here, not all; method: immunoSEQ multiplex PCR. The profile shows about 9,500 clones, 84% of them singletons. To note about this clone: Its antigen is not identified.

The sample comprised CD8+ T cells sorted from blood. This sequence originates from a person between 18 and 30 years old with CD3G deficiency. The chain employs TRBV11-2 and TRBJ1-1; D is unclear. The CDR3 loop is CASSPIGTEAFF. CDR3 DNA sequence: TGTGCCAGCAGCCCCATCGGGACTGAAGCTTTCTTT.